Shown below are 9 T cell receptor beta chains from a single sample sequenced in a study of T-cell reconstitution after alpha-beta-depleted transplantation in children. Unique molecular identifiers were incorporated during preparation of the TCRbeta library. TCRdb itself ran the PCR reads through MiXCR, one entry per CDR3 protein. Here the sample spans roughly 100,000 distinct CDR3 sequences, roughly 8.4% being singletons. Specimen: PBMCs from the stem cell graft donor, collected from the stem cell graft. The receptors stem from a human donor who donated a stem cell graft to a child with congenital amegakaryocytic thrombocytopenia.

This clonotype was detected many times. This sequence joins TRBV11-2 and TRBJ2-7, with 8 bases aligning to TRBD2. V lost 6 bases, J lost 7 bases, and 23 bases stayed unmatched. Germline V lookup: CDR1 SGHAT, CDR2 FQNNGV. The CDR3 loop spans 18 amino acids. For the CDR3, the DNA is TGTGCCAGCAGAATAAACCCCTTAAGCGGGAGTCGGTTGAGTGAGCAGTACTTC. This encodes CASRINPLSGSRLSEQYF.

The rearrangement uses TRBV6-1 and TRBJ2-3; a weak D match, TRBD2 (7 bases). CDR1 and CDR2 from the germline V gene are MNHNS and SASEGT. V was shortened by 5 bases and J by 4 bases, with 22 bases between the two germline ends. CDR3 length: 17 amino acids. For the CDR3, the DNA is TGTGCCAGCAGTCCCCTAACGAGGGGGGGCCTGTCAGATACGCAGTATTTT. Its protein is CASSPLTRGGLSDTQYF.

This clonotype was seen many times. The V and J genes are TRBV20-1 and TRBJ1-2; 7 nucleotides line up with TRBD1. Germline assignment: CDR1 DFQATT and CDR2 SNEGSKA (reference sequence). J lost 4 bases, V lost 3 bases, and 5 bases had no gene match. CDR3 length: 13 amino acids. The CDR3 DNA reads TGCAGTGCTAGGAGGGACAGCGCCTATGGCTACACCTTC. As protein: CSARRDSAYGYTF.

The sample holds many counts of this clonotype. The chain uses TRBV5-1 and TRBJ2-1; a possible D gene is TRBD2 (6 bases). Trimming pared 2 bases from V and 9 bases from J, leaving 15 bases between. The CDR3 contains 14 residues. Germline lookup yields CDR1 SGHRS and CDR2 YFSETQ. CDR3 sequence: CASSLGRERSEQFF. For the CDR3, the DNA is TGCGCCAGCAGCTTAGGACGGGAGAGGAGTGAGCAGTTCTTC.

Many counts were recorded for this clonotype. This chain uses TRBV25-1 with TRBJ2-2; no clear D. The germline V gene has CDR1 MGHDK and CDR2 SYGVNS. The CDR3 is made up of 13 amino acids. V was cut by 5 bases and J by 6 bases, with 10 bases left in between. This CDR3 is CASSSPVAGELFF. The CDR3 region has the DNA TGTGCCAGCAGTTCTCCAGTGGCCGGGGAGCTGTTTTTT.

This clonotype has ten or more counts. The V gene is TRBV11-2, the J gene TRBJ1-6, with 8 bases matching TRBD1. Germline lookup yields CDR1 SGHAT and CDR2 FQNNGV. With 3 bases clipped from V and 9 bases from J, the junction kept 10 bases outside the gene matches. This CDR3 region has 16 residues. The CDR3 protein is CASSFYGQGTGSPLHF. CDR3 sequence (DNA): TGTGCCAGCAGCTTCTACGGACAGGGAACAGGTTCACCCCTCCACTTT.

V is TRBV29-1 and J is TRBJ1-2, with D possibly TRBD1 on 5 matching bases. The CDR3 runs 12 residues. Germline CDR1 is SQVTM and CDR2 is ANQGSEA. The V gene lost 3 bases and the J gene lost 2 bases, with 7 bases spanning the gap. CDR3 loop: CSVERGNYGYTF. For the CDR3, the DNA is TGCAGCGTTGAGCGGGGGAACTATGGCTACACCTTC.

The sample holds many counts of this clonotype. V gene TRBV4-3 combines with J gene TRBJ1-2, with D maybe TRBD1 (6 bases). V was cut by 4 bases and J by 4 bases, with 22 bases left in between. Germline lookup yields CDR1 LGHNA and CDR2 YSLEER. This CDR3 is 17 amino acids long. CDR3 nucleotide sequence: TGCGCCAGCAGCCCCCAGCCGGGGGGGGCGCGGGGCTATGGCTACACCTTC. Protein: CASSPQPGGARGYGYTF.

The table lists this clonotype with many counts. The gene calls are TRBV11-2 and TRBJ2-7; D is ambiguous. Trimming cost V 5 bases and J 7 bases, with 6 bases left between them. In germline, CDR1 is SGHAT, CDR2 FQNNGV. The CDR3 sequence is 10 residues long. CDR3 sequence (DNA): TGTGCCAGCAGCGGCTGGGAGCAGTACTTC. Translating gives CASSGWEQYF.